Listed below are T cell receptor beta chains from one sample, sequenced in a study of shared clonotypes between healthy human individuals. The protocol was immunoSEQ multiplex PCR, while the TCRdb copy is restricted to in-frame clones and leaves out a portion. This sample has about 79,000 clones, with 62% found just once. The source material was memory CD8+ T cells sorted from blood. The source of these receptors is a man younger than 40 in good health. CDR3s include the opening cysteine and the closing phenylalanine or tryptophan. The order of the fields is J gene, V gene, D gene, clone size, CDR3 DNA, CDR3 protein. The D gene is left open where the match is weak. Size tells how often a clone was seen (once, few, many) or the class of an expanded clone, and some rows leave it out.

J gene: TRBJ2-3
V gene: TRBV11-2
D gene: NA
clone size: many
CDR3 DNA: TGTGCCAGCAGCCCGACCCCTCGGGGAGCGCAGTATTTT
CDR3 protein: CASSPTPRGAQYF

J gene: TRBJ2-1
V gene: TRBV5-8
D gene: NA
clone size: NA
CDR3 DNA: TGTGCCAGCAGCTCTGACTTGAATGAGCAGTTCTTC
CDR3 protein: CASSSDLNEQFF

J gene: TRBJ2-2
V gene: TRBV11-2
D gene: NA
clone size: NA
CDR3 DNA: TGTGCCAGCAGCTTAGATTCTGGGAACACCGGGGAGCTGTTTTTT
CDR3 protein: CASSLDSGNTGELFF

J gene: TRBJ2-7
V gene: TRBV28
D gene: NA
clone size: many
CDR3 DNA: TGTGCCAGCAGTGATCAAACCTACGAGCAGTACTTC
CDR3 protein: CASSDQTYEQYF

J gene: TRBJ2-7
V gene: TRBV7-3
D gene: TRBD1
clone size: NA
CDR3 DNA: TGTGCCAGCAGCTTCTCCGGGACAGGGATCCACGAGCAGTACTTC
CDR3 protein: CASSFSGTGIHEQYF

J gene: TRBJ2-1
V gene: TRBV6-4
D gene: NA
clone size: many
CDR3 DNA: TGTGCCAGCAGTGAAGTAGCTTACAATGAGCAGTTCTTC
CDR3 protein: CASSEVAYNEQFF

J gene: TRBJ2-1
V gene: TRBV28
D gene: TRBD2
clone size: NA
CDR3 DNA: TGTGCCAGCAGTTTCCTAGCGGGAGTTGCAAATGAGCAGTTCTTC
CDR3 protein: CASSFLAGVANEQFF

J gene: TRBJ2-3
V gene: TRBV5-8
D gene: NA
clone size: few
CDR3 DNA: TGTGCCAGCAGCTTGTACCGGTTGGGGACCACAGATACGCAGTATTTT
CDR3 protein: CASSLYRLGTTDTQYF

J gene: TRBJ1-2
V gene: TRBV2
D gene: TRBD1
clone size: few
CDR3 DNA: TGTGCCAGCAGTGGCGGACAGGGAGTAGGTAGCTACACCTTC
CDR3 protein: CASSGGQGVGSYTF

J gene: TRBJ2-3
V gene: TRBV10-1
D gene: NA
clone size: many
CDR3 DNA: TGCGCCAGCAGTGAGCGGGACGAAACTACAGATACGCAGTATTTT
CDR3 protein: CASSERDETTDTQYF

J gene: TRBJ1-2
V gene: TRBV2
D gene: NA
clone size: NA
CDR3 DNA: TGTGCCAGCAGGGTTAACTATGGCTACACCTTC
CDR3 protein: CASRVNYGYTF

J gene: TRBJ2-7
V gene: TRBV21-1
D gene: NA
clone size: few
CDR3 DNA: TGTGCCAGCAGCCATGGACGGAGGACACACTCACGTGCCTACGAGCAGTACTTC
CDR3 protein: CASSHGRRTHSRAYEQYF